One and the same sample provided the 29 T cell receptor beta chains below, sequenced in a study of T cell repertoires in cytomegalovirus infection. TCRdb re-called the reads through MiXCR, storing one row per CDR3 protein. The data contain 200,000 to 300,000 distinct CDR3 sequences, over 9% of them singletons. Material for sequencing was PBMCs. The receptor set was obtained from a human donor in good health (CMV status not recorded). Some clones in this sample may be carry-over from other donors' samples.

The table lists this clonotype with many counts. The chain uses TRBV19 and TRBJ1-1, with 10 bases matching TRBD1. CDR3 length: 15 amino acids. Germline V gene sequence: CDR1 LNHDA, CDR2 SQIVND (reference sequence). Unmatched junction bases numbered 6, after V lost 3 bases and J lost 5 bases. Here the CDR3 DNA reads TGTGCCAGTAGTATCTACCCGGGACAGGGGACTGAAGCTTTCTTT. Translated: CASSIYPGQGTEAFF.

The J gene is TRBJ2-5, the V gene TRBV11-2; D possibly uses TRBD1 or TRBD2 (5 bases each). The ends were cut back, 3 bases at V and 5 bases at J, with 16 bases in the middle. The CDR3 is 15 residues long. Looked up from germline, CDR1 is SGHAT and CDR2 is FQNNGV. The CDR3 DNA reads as TGTGCCAGCAGCTTGAGGGACGCCGAAATTGAGACCCAGTACTTC. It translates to CASSLRDAEIETQYF. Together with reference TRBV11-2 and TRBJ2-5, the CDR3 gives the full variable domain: EAGVAQSPRYKIIEKRQSVAFWCNPISGHATLYWYQQILGQGPKLLIQFQNNGVVDDSQLPKDRFSAERLKGVDSTLKIQPAKLEDSAVYLCASSLRDAEIETQYFGPGTRLLVL.

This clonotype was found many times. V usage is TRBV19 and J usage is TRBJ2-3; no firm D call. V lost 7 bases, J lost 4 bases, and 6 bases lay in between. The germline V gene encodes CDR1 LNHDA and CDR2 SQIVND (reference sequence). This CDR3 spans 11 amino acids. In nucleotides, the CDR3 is TGTGCCAGTATGGCGGCAGATACGCAGTATTTT. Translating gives CASMAADTQYF.

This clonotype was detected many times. The CDR3 sequence: CASSLSGGLQNTQYF. Written as DNA, the CDR3 is TGTGCCAGCAGCTTATCGGGCGGACTCCAGAATACGCAGTATTTT. The genes are TRBV7-2 and TRBJ2-3; D is perhaps TRBD2 (5 bases). Germline V gives CDR1 SGHTA, CDR2 FQGNSA. This CDR3 region has 15 residues. Trimming took 2 bases from V and 7 from J, leaving 16 bases between them.

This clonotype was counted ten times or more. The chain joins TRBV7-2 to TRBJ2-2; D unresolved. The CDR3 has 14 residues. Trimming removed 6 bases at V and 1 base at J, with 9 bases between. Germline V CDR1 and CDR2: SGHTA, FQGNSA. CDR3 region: CASSYSGNTGELFF. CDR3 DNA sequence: TGTGCCAGCAGTTATTCAGGGAACACCGGGGAGCTGTTTTTT.

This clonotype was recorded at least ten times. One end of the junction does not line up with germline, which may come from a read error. The CDR3 nucleotides are TGTGCCAGCAGCCTGAACTCCCCCGGGACACGCGCTTATGAGCTTTTC. This gives the protein CASSLNSPGTRAYELF. The genes are TRBV7-2 and TRBJ1-1; a possible D gene is TRBD1 (6 bases). This CDR3 has 16 amino acids. Germline CDR1 and CDR2: SGHTA and FQGNSA.

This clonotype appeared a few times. CDR3 in amino acids: CASSGGQGNQPQHF. The CDR3 DNA sequence: TGTGCCAGCAGTGGGGGACAGGGGAATCAGCCCCAGCATTTT. The chain employs TRBV2 and TRBJ1-5; 10 bases align to TRBD1. Looked up from germline, CDR1 is SNHLY and CDR2 is FYNNEI. The CDR3 is 14 amino acids. V was pared by 4 bases and J by 4 bases, with 1 base of the junction left unmatched.

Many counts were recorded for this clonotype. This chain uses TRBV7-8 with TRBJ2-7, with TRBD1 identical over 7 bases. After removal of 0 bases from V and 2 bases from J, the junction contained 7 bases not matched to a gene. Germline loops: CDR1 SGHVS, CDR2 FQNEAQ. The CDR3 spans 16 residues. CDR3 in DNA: TGTGCCAGCAGCTTAGCCCGGACAGGCCGGACCTACGAGCAGTACTTC. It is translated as CASSLARTGRTYEQYF.

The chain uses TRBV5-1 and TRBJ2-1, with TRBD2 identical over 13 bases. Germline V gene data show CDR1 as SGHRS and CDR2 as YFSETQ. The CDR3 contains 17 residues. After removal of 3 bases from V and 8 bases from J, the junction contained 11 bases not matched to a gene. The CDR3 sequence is CASSSRTSGSASHEQFF. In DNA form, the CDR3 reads TGCGCCAGCAGCTCACGGACTAGCGGGAGCGCAAGTCATGAGCAGTTCTTC. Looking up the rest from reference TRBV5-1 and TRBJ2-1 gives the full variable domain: KAGVTQTPRYLIKTRGQQVTLSCSPISGHRSVSWYQQTPGQGLQFLFEYFSETQRNKGNFPGRFSGRQFSNSRSEMNVSTLELGDSALYLCASSSRTSGSASHEQFFGPGTRLTVL.

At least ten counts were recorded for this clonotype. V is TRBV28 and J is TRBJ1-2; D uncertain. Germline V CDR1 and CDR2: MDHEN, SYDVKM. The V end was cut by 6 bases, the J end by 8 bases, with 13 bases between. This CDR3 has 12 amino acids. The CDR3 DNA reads TGTGCCAGCAGGGGTGGGCCCGGGGGCTACACCTTC. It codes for CASRGGPGGYTF.

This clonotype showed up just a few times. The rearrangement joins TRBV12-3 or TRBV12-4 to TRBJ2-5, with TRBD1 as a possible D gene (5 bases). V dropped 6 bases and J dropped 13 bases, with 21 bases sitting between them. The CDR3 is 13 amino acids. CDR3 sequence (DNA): TGTGCCAGCAGCCTTATATTACAGGTCTCGGCGTACTTC. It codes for CASSLILQVSAYF.

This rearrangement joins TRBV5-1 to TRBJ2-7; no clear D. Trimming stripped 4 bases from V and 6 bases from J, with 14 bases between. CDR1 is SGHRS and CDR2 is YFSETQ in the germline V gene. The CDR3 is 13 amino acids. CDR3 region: CASSLNAEFEQYF. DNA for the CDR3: TGCGCCAGCAGCCTGAATGCGGAGTTCGAGCAGTACTTC.

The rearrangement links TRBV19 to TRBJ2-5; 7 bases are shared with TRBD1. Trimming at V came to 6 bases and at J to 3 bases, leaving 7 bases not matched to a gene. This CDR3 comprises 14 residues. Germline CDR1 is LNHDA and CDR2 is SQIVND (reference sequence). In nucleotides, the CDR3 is TGTGCCAGTAGGGCCGGGACAGCAAAAGAGACCCAGTACTTC. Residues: CASRAGTAKETQYF.

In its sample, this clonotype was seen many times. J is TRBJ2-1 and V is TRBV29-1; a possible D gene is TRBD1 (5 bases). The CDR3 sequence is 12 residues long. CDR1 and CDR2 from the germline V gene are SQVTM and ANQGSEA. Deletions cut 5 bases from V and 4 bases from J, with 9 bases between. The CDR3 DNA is TGCAGCGTTACGGACAATTACAATGAGCAGTTCTTC. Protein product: CSVTDNYNEQFF.

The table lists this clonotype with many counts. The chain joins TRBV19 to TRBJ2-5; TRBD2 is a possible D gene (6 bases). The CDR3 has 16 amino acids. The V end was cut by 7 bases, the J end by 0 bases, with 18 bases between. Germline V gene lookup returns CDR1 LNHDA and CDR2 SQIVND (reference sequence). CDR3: CASTPSRGTYQETQYF. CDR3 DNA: TGTGCCAGTACCCCCTCTCGCGGGACGTACCAAGAGACCCAGTACTTC.

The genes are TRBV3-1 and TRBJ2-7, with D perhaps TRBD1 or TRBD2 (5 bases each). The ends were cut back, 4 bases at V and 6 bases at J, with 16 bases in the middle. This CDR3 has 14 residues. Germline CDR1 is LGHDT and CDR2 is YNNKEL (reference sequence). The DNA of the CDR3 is TGTGCCAGCAGCCCCCGGGACCCCCGAGGCGAGCAGTACTTC. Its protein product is CASSPRDPRGEQYF.

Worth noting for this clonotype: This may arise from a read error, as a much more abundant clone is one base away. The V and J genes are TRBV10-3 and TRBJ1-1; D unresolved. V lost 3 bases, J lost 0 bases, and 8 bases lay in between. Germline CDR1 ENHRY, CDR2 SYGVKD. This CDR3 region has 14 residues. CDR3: CAISDGIVNTEAFF. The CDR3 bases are TGTGCCATCAGTGATGGGATCGTGAACACTGAAGCTTTCTTT.

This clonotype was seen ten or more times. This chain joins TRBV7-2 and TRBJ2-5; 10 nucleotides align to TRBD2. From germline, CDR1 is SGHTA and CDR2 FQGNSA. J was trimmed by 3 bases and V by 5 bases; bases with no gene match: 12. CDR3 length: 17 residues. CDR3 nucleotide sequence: TGTGCCAGCAGCCCTCTGGGTAGCGGGGGGCTAAAAGAGACCCAGTACTTC. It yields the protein CASSPLGSGGLKETQYF.

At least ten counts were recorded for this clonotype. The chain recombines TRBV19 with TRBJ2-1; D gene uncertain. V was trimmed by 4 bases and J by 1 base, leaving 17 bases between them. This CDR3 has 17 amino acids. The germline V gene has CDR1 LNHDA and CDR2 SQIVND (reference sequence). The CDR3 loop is CASSKYGATTSYNEQFF. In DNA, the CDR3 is TGTGCCAGTAGTAAGTATGGTGCCACTACTTCCTACAATGAGCAGTTCTTC. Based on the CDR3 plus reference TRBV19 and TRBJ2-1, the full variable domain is DGGITQSPKYLFRKEGQNVTLSCEQNLNHDAMYWYRQDPGQGLRLIYYSQIVNDFQKGDIAEGYSVSREKKESFPLTVTSAQKNPTAFYLCASSKYGATTSYNEQFFGPGTRLTVL.

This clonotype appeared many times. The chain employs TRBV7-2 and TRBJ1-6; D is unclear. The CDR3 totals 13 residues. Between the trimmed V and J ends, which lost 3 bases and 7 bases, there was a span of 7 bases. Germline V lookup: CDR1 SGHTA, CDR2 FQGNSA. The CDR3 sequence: CASSFRRNSPLHF. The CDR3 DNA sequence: TGTGCCAGCAGCTTCCGCCGGAATTCACCCCTCCACTTT. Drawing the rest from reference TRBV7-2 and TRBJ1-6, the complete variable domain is GAGVSQSPSNKVTEKGKDVELRCDPISGHTALYWYRQSLGQGLEFLIYFQGNSAPDKSGLPSDRFSAERTGGSVSTLTIQRTQQEDSAVYLCASSFRRNSPLHFGNGTRLTVT.

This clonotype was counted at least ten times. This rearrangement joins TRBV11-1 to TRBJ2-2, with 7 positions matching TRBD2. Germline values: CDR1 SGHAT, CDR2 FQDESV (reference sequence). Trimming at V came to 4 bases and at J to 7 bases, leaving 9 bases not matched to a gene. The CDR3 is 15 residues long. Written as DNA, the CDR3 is TGTGCCAGCAGCTCCCCCGAGGTAGCGGGCGGGGAGCTGTTTTTT. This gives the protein CASSSPEVAGGELFF.

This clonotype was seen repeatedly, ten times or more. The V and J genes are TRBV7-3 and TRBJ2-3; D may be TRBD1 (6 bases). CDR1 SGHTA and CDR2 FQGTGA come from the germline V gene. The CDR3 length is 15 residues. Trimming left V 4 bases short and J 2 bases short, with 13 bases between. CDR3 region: CASSSLQGTTDTQYF. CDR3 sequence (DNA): TGTGCCAGCAGCTCGTTACAGGGAACCACAGATACGCAGTATTTT.

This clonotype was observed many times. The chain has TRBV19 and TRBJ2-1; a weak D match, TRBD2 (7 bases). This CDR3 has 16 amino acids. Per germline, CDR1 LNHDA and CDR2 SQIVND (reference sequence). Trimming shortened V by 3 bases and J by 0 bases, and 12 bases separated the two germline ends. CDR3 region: CASSMGGAGSYNEQFF. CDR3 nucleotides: TGTGCCAGTAGTATGGGGGGGGCAGGCTCCTACAATGAGCAGTTCTTC.

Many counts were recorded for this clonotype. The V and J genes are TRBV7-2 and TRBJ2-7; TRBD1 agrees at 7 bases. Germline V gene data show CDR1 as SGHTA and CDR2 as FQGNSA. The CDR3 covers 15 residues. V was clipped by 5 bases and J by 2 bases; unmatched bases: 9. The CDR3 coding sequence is TGTGCCAGCAGCGAAGGGGGCGCCGAAACCTACGAGCAGTACTTC. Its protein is CASSEGGAETYEQYF.

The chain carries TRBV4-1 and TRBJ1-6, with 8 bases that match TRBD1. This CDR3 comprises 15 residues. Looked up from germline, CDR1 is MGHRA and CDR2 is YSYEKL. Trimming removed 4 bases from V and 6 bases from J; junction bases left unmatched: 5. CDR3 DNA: TGCGCCAGCAGCCTATCGGACAGGGTTAATTCACCCCTCCACTTT. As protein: CASSLSDRVNSPLHF.

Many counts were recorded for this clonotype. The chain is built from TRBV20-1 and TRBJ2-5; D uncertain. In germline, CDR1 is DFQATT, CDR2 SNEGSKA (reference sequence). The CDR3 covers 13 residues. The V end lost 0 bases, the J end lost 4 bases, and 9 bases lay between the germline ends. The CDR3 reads CSARDSALETQYF. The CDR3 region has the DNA TGCAGTGCTAGAGACTCGGCCCTAGAGACCCAGTACTTC.

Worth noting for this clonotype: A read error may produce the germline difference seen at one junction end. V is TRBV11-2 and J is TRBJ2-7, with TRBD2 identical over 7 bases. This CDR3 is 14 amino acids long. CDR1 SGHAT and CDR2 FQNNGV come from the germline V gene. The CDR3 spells CVSSLVGGGNEQYF. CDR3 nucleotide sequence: TGTGTCAGCAGCTTAGTGGGGGGGGGGAACGAGCAGTACTTC.

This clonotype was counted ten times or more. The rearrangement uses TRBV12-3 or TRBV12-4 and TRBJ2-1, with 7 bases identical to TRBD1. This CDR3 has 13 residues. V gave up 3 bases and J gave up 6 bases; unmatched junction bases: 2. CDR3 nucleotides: TGTGCCAGCAGTTTTCGGGACAGCAATGAGCAGTTCTTC. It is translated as CASSFRDSNEQFF.

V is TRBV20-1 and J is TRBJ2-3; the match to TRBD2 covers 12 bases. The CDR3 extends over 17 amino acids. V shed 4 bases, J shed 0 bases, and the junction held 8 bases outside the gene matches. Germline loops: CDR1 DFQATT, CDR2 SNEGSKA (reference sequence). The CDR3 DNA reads TGCAGTGCTAATATCCTAGCGGGAGGGAGGAGCACAGATACGCAGTATTTT. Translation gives CSANILAGGRSTDTQYF.